This T cell receptor (beta chain) came from a study of T cells in Graves' hyperthyroidism and ophthalmopathy. Study information: Before treatment of any kind, peripheral blood was taken at initial diagnosis.

With regard to this clonotype: Its antigen is as yet unknown. At one boundary the junction diverges from the germline segment, which might be a read error.

Germline loops: CDR1 SNHLY, CDR2 FYNNEI. This CDR3 spans 17 amino acids. Overall study findings and caveats: Blood shared most expanded thyroid clonotypes above 0.001.

RNA transcripts served as the template for amplifying TCR beta CDR3 regions. The HTBI set primed first-round TCR CDR3 RT-PCR. TCRdb re-derived calls from the multiplex PCR reads in MiXCR, one entry per CDR3 protein. The sample includes a few hundred thousand distinct CDR3 sequences, approximately 25% of them seen just once. Graves' hyperthyroidism was deemed stable absent ophthalmopathy progression within 18 months. Exclusion of a patient resulted from uncontrolled infection, other autoimmune disease, pregnancy or lactation. Sequenced material: blood. The receptor was derived from a man aged 45-60 years with Graves' hyperthyroidism. The chain couples TRBV2 to TRBJ2-1, with a weak D call TRBD2 (6 bases). The CDR3 loop is CASSGDIAGSSYNGQFF. CDR3 DNA: TGTGCCAGCAGTGGGGATATTGCGGGAAGCTCCTACAATGGGCAGTTCTTC.